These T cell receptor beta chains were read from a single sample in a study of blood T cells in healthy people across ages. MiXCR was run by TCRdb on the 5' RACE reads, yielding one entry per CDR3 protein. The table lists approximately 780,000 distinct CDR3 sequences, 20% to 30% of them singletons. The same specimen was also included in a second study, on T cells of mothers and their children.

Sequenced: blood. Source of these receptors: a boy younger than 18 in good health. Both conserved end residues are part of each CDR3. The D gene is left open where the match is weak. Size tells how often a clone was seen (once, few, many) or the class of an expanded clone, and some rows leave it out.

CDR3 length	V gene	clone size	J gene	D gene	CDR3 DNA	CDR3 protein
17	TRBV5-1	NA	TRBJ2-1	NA	TGCGCCAGCAGCTTGGCAAGGGCAGTCGATGGCCACAATGAGCAGTTCTTC	CASSLARAVDGHNEQFF
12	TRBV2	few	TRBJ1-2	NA	TGTGCCAGCAGGCCCGACCAATATGGCTACACCTTC	CASRPDQYGYTF
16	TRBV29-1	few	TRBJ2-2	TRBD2	TGCAGCGTGGGTCTAGCGGGGGGGCTCGGCACCGGGGAGCTGTTTTTT	CSVGLAGGLGTGELFF
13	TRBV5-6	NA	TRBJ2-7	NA	TGTGCCAGCAGCTTGCTAGGGATCCACGAGCAGTACTTC	CASSLLGIHEQYF
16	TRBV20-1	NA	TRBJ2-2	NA	TGCAGTGCTATCCCCACGGAAGGAGGGTTGACCGGGGAGCTGTTTTTT	CSAIPTEGGLTGELFF
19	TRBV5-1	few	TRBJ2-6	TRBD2	TGCGCCAGCAGCTTGAGAGCAGCGGGGGGAGTATCTGGGGCCAACGTCCTGACTTTC	CASSLRAAGGVSGANVLTF
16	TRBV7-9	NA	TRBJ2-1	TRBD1	TGTGCCAGCAGCTTAGTAGGGACAGGGATATACAATGAGCAGTTCTTC	CASSLVGTGIYNEQFF
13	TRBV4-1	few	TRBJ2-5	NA	TGCGCCAGCAGCCACTTATACCCAGAGACCCAGTACTTC	CASSHLYPETQYF
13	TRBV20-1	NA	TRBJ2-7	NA	TGCAGTGCTAGAGCCGAGCCCCGGGACGAGCAGTACTTC	CSARAEPRDEQYF
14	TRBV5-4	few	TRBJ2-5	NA	TGTGCCAGCTCCCGCCTCCCCGGGCAAGAGACCCAGTACTTC	CASSRLPGQETQYF
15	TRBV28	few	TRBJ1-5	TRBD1	TGTGCCAGCTGGACCTACAGGGGGCCCAGTCAGCCCCAGCATTTT	CASWTYRGPSQPQHF
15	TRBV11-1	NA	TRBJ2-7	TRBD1	TGTGCCAGCAGCACCACAGGGGCCCACTCCTACGAGCAGTACTTC	CASSTTGAHSYEQYF
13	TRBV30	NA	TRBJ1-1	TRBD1	TGTGCCTGGGGGACAGGGATTGGCACTGAAGCTTTCTTT	CAWGTGIGTEAFF
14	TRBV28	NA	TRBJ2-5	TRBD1	TGTGCCAGCAGAACTCCGGGGACAGAAGAGACCCAGTACTTC	CASRTPGTEETQYF
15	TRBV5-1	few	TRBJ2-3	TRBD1	TGCGCCAGCAGCTTGGCCGGGACAGCCACAGATACGCAGTATTTT	CASSLAGTATDTQYF
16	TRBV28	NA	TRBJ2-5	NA	TGTGCCAGCAGTAGGTTCGGTCCGGACGGTCGAGAGACCCAGTACTTC	CASSRFGPDGRETQYF
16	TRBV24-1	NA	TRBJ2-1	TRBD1	TGTGCCACCAGTGATTTAGGGACAGGGGGCTGGGATGAGCAGTTCTTC	CATSDLGTGGWDEQFF
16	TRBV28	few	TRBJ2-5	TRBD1	TGTGCCAGCAGCGGTACCGGGACAGGGGGCGGTGAGACCCAGTACTTC	CASSGTGTGGGETQYF
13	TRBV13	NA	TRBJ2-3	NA	TGTGCCGGCAGCTTAAAGGACGAGGATACGCAGTATTTT	CAGSLKDEDTQYF
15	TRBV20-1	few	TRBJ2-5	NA	TGCAGTGCTAGAGGGGTAGGGGTGATCCAAGAGACCCAGTACTTC	CSARGVGVIQETQYF